This entry concerns a single T cell receptor (beta chain). Measured with immunoSEQ multiplex PCR; TCRdb has only the in-frame clones, and not every one. Of about 2.4 million clones detected, around 90% appear once; the ten largest clones hold about 0.13%. The data are from a study of shared clonotypes between healthy human individuals. Donors were healthy HIV-negative adults without recent acute infections or vaccinations. This clonotype was obtained from a man aged 18 to 29 in good health. Specimen: naive CD4+ T cells sorted from blood. Subset described: CD45RA+ positively selected.

The CDR3 reads CASSGSGSGTDTQYF. CDR3 nucleotides: TGCGCCAGCAGCGGGTCAGGGAGTGGTACAGATACGCAGTATTTT. The V and J genes are TRBV5-1 and TRBJ2-3, with D perhaps matching TRBD1 or TRBD2 (5 bases each). This CDR3 region has 15 residues. CDR1 and CDR2 from the germline V gene are SGHRS and YFSETQ. The V gene lost 4 bases and the J gene lost 3 bases, with 15 bases spanning the gap.